This T cell receptor beta chain is drawn from a study of Ad26.COV2.S vaccination and SARS-CoV-2 variants. Looking at the study overall: Enrollment placed the donor in the COV1001 Ad26.COV2.S trial arm. Ad26.COV2.S given intramuscularly, once or twice 56 days apart. Findings and caveats of the study: Post-vaccination spike-specific CD8+ and CD4+ T cell responses reportedly had substantial breadth.

With respect to this clone: Antigen specificity is unknown.

Treatment here: 15 to 20 received Ad26.COV2.S at low or high dose, single or two shots; about 5 received placebo; per-sample allocation not given. Sampling happened 63 days after the first vaccine or placebo injection. In Boston, the donor was an adult between 18-55 years of age. Method: immunoSEQ multiplex PCR; TCRdb's copy keeps in-frame clones and lacks some. The data show 400,000 to 450,000 clones, around 90% seen once. In germline, CDR1 is DFQATT, CDR2 SNEGSKA (reference sequence). This CDR3 comprises 17 residues. V shed 3 bases and J shed 3 bases, with 22 bases lying between them. This chain connects TRBV20-1 to TRBJ2-3; D possibly matches TRBD1 or TRBD2 (5 bases each). This receptor was identified in a person between 18 and 65 years old who received the Ad26.COV2.S COVID-19 vaccine or a placebo. The sample was peripheral blood, taken in a trial of Ad26.COV2.S vaccine versus placebo. In nucleotides, the CDR3 is TGCAGTGCTAGTATCCCCTACCGGGACGGTCGTACAGATACGCAGTATTTT. Protein sequence: CSASIPYRDGRTDTQYF.